Shown below are 17 T cell receptor beta chains from a single sample sequenced in a study of T cell changes during pregnancy in multiple sclerosis. Only in-frame clones appear in the TCRdb table, and some are missing; sequencing was by immunoSEQ multiplex PCR. This table has tens of thousands of clones, 91% appearing once. This material consisted of PBMCs, taken in the first trimester of pregnancy. The receptors derive from a female donor in good health, serving as a control in a pregnancy study. Some clones in this sample may be carry-over from other donors' samples.

J is TRBJ2-1 and V is TRBV19, with a weak D call TRBD2 (6 bases). Germline loops: CDR1 LNHDA, CDR2 SQIVND (reference sequence). There are 14 residues in the CDR3. V lost 10 bases and J lost 0, with 13 bases in between. CDR3 nucleotides: TGTGCCACTTCACCGACTAGCTCCTACAATGAGCAGTTCTTC. Its protein is CATSPTSSYNEQFF.

This chain uses TRBV5-1 with TRBJ1-1; possible D gene TRBD1, 5 bases. The germline V and J ends were trimmed by 5 bases and 1 base, with 12 bases remaining between them. The CDR3 sequence is 14 residues long. In germline, CDR1 is SGHRS, CDR2 YFSETQ. The CDR3 here is CASSGYRQNTEAFF. The CDR3 DNA reads TGCGCCAGCAGTGGATACAGGCAGAACACTGAAGCTTTCTTT.

The chain uses TRBV28 and TRBJ2-1, with 10 nucleotides matching TRBD1. The V and J ends lost 6 bases and 9 bases, in that order; junction bases with no gene match: 14. The CDR3 is 16 amino acids. The germline CDR1 and CDR2 sequences are MDHEN and SYDVKM. The CDR3 DNA sequence: TGTGCCAGCAGCCCTCCGGGACAGGGGTTTAGGGGTGAGCAGTTCTTC. As protein: CASSPPGQGFRGEQFF.

V gene TRBV28 combines with J gene TRBJ2-3, with 10 bases lining up with TRBD2. V lost 3 bases, J lost 5 bases, and 5 bases stayed unmatched. The CDR3 loop spans 15 amino acids. Germline lookup yields CDR1 MDHEN and CDR2 SYDVKM. CDR3 sequence: CASSFSGRRGDTQYF. CDR3 DNA sequence: TGTGCCAGCAGTTTTAGCGGGAGGCGAGGAGATACGCAGTATTTT.

The rearrangement joins TRBV5-4 to TRBJ2-5; 7 nucleotides line up with TRBD1. The J call may be in error: the DNA end matches TRBJ2-7 better. The CDR3 spans 13 residues. CDR1 and CDR2 (germline): SGHNT, YYREEE (reference sequence). The CDR3: CASSLGTEYEQYF. DNA for the CDR3: TGTGCCAGCAGCCTCGGGACAGAGTACGAGCAGTACTTC.

The gene calls are TRBV7-8 and TRBJ2-2; 7 bases are shared with TRBD1. Germline V gives CDR1 SGHVS, CDR2 FQNEAQ. This CDR3 comprises 16 residues. J was trimmed by 6 bases and V by 5 bases; bases with no gene match: 12. CDR3 region: CASSKQGQGRPGELFF. The DNA of the CDR3 is TGTGCCAGCAGCAAACAGGGGCAGGGTAGACCCGGGGAGCTGTTTTTT.

The CDR3 is CASSQDPGGAPYEQYF. DNA of the CDR3: TGTGCCAGCAGCCAAGATCCCGGGGGGGCCCCCTACGAGCAGTACTTC. The chain couples TRBV4-2 to TRBJ2-7, with 8 bases matching TRBD2. V was pared by 0 bases and J by 2 bases, with 6 bases of the junction left unmatched. CDR3 size: 16 residues. Germline V lookup: CDR1 LGHNA, CDR2 YNFKEQ.

The chain is built from TRBV9 and TRBJ2-2, with TRBD2 matching over 12 bases. Germline lookup yields CDR1 SGDLS and CDR2 YYNGEE. The CDR3 is 18 amino acids. Trimming took 3 bases from V and 0 from J; bases not matched to a gene: 6. DNA of the CDR3: TGTGCCAGCAGCGCCAGACTAGCGGGGGTCCCGAACACCGGGGAGCTGTTTTTT. It specifies CASSARLAGVPNTGELFF.

This chain connects TRBV19 to TRBJ2-3; D may be TRBD2 (5 bases). The CDR3 runs to 13 residues. Germline CDR1 LNHDA, CDR2 SQIVND (reference sequence). V dropped 3 bases and J dropped 6 bases, with 10 bases sitting between them. CDR3 protein: CASSIGLSDTQYF. The CDR3 bases are TGTGCCAGTAGTATCGGACTTTCGGATACGCAGTATTTT.

The rearrangement joins TRBV28 to TRBJ2-7; maybe TRBD2 (5 bases). V lost 2 bases and J lost 5, with 16 bases in between. Germline V CDR1 and CDR2: MDHEN, SYDVKM. This CDR3 has 15 amino acids. Written as DNA, the CDR3 is TGTGCCAGCAGTTTACTAAGAGGGAAACTTAACGAGCAGTACTTC. Its translation is CASSLLRGKLNEQYF.

V gene TRBV2 combines with J gene TRBJ2-7, with 15 bases that match TRBD2. Germline lookup yields CDR1 SNHLY and CDR2 FYNNEI. J lost 4 bases, V lost 8 bases, and 24 bases had no gene match. CDR3 size: 21 residues. CDR3 protein: CASRDGSLSGLAGGPRYEQYF. Here the CDR3 DNA reads TGTGCCAGCCGGGACGGATCCCTCTCTGGACTAGCGGGAGGGCCTAGGTACGAGCAGTACTTC.

CDR3 coding DNA: TGTGCCAGCAGTGAAAGGAGAGGGCCCTCCGATACGCAGTATTTT. Protein product: CASSERRGPSDTQYF. The rearrangement joins TRBV6-1 to TRBJ2-3; possible D gene TRBD2, 5 bases. This CDR3 spans 15 amino acids. V was shortened by 2 bases and J by 6 bases, with 15 bases between the two germline ends. Germline CDR1 MNHNS, CDR2 SASEGT.

The rearrangement uses TRBV18 and TRBJ2-7, with 11 nucleotides matching TRBD2. V was clipped by 5 bases and J by 5 bases; unmatched bases: 11. This CDR3 region has 16 residues. Germline V gives CDR1 KGHSH, CDR2 LQKENI. CDR3 coding DNA: TGTGCCAGCTCATCCACTACTAGCGGGGGAGTCGACGAGCAGTACTTC. Its translation: CASSSTTSGGVDEQYF.

The chain uses TRBV9 and TRBJ2-5; 9 bases are shared with TRBD2. This CDR3 comprises 15 residues. The germline gives CDR1 SGDLS, CDR2 YYNGEE. J gave up 4 bases and V 0 bases, and 4 bases lay outside the gene matches. This CDR3 reads CASSVGLSGGETQYF. The DNA for the CDR3 is TGTGCCAGCAGCGTAGGACTTAGCGGGGGAGAGACCCAGTACTTC.

The rearrangement links TRBV6-1 to TRBJ1-6; D gene ambiguous. Trimming shortened V by 2 bases and J by 5 bases, and 7 bases separated the two germline ends. Germline V gene lookup returns CDR1 MNHNS and CDR2 SASEGT. This CDR3 spans 14 amino acids. The CDR3 loop is CASSESQDNSPLHF. In nucleotides, the CDR3 is TGTGCCAGCAGTGAATCCCAGGATAATTCACCCCTCCACTTT.

The chain carries TRBV5-1 and TRBJ2-7; TRBD2 is a possible D gene (6 bases). The V gene's germline CDR1 is SGHRS and CDR2 YFSETQ. CDR3 length: 14 amino acids. The V gene lost 3 bases and the J gene lost 5 bases, with 15 bases spanning the gap. The CDR3: CASSYGGAQNEQYF. The CDR3 nucleotides are TGCGCCAGCAGCTATGGAGGGGCTCAGAACGAGCAGTACTTC.

This clone was found a few times. The chain is built from TRBV19 and TRBJ2-1; TRBD1 is a possible D gene (5 bases). Trimming took off 5 bases at V and 8 bases at J, with 16 bases between the two ends. CDR3 length equals 14 residues. Looked up from germline, CDR1 is LNHDA and CDR2 is SQIVND (reference sequence). The CDR3 bases are TGTGCCAGTAGTCGACAGCGTGGGATAGATGAGCAGTTCTTC. Its protein is CASSRQRGIDEQFF. Full variable domain (missing parts from reference TRBV19 and TRBJ2-1): DGGITQSPKYLFRKEGQNVTLSCEQNLNHDAMYWYRQDPGQGLRLIYYSQIVNDFQKGDIAEGYSVSREKKESFPLTVTSAQKNPTAFYLCASSRQRGIDEQFFGPGTRLTVL.